Following are 12 T cell receptor beta chains from one sample sequenced in a study of T cell responses to AZD1222 COVID-19 vaccine. Sequenced by immunoSEQ multiplex PCR; TCRdb stores in-frame clones only, minus some. The table has 130,000 to 150,000 clones, around 83% seen once. The sample consisted of peripheral blood, taken on day 0 of MenACWY control vaccination. All receptors come from an adult in good health.

J is TRBJ1-3 and V is TRBV5-1; 7 bases map to TRBD1. Trimming took 4 bases from V and 5 from J; bases not matched to a gene: 12. The CDR3 sequence is 16 residues long. Germline-derived CDR1 and CDR2 are SGHRS and YFSETQ. CDR3 loop: CASSRGQNNGRNTIYF. The CDR3 bases are TGCGCCAGCAGCAGGGGACAGAATAACGGCCGAAACACCATATATTTT.

This clone was seen more than once but under ten times. The chain has TRBV5-1 and TRBJ2-7, with D unclear. The germline CDR1 and CDR2 sequences are SGHRS and YFSETQ. This CDR3 is 12 amino acids long. Trimming left V 5 bases short and J 6 bases short, with 12 bases between. The CDR3 region is CASRGSGPEQYV. The CDR3 region has the DNA TGCGCCAGCAGGGGATCCGGACCCGAGCAGTACGTC.

The chain employs TRBV15 and TRBJ1-5, with D uncertain. The CDR3 spans 16 residues. The germline V and J ends were trimmed by 4 bases and 4 bases, with 17 bases remaining between them. Germline V CDR1 and CDR2: LNHNV, YYDKDF (reference sequence). The CDR3 spells CATSNSGFGGNQPQHF. Written as DNA, the CDR3 is TGTGCCACCAGCAATTCCGGGTTTGGAGGTAATCAGCCCCAGCATTTT.

This clone was seen only a few times. The J gene is TRBJ2-5, the V gene TRBV27; tentative D call: TRBD1 (6 bases). The CDR3 extends over 16 amino acids. The germline V gene has CDR1 MNHEY and CDR2 SMNVEV (reference sequence). V was cut by 6 bases and J by 5 bases, with 22 bases left in between. This CDR3 is CASRAQGAGVRETQYF. The DNA for the CDR3 is TGTGCCAGCAGGGCCCAAGGGGCAGGGGTTAGGGAGACCCAGTACTTC.

V gene TRBV27 combines with J gene TRBJ1-4, with 7 bases aligning to TRBD1. The CDR3 runs to 14 residues. Per the germline V gene, CDR1 is MNHEY and CDR2 is SMNVEV (reference sequence). V trimming: 6 bases; J trimming: 4 bases; junction bases outside the gene matches: 5. The CDR3 DNA follows: TGTGCCAGCAGGACGACAGGGTTTAATGAAAAACTGTTTTTT. Amino acids: CASRTTGFNEKLFF. The full variable domain, its missing parts supplied by reference TRBV27 and TRBJ1-4, is EAQVTQNPRYLITVTGKKLTVTCSQNMNHEYMSWYRQDPGLGLRQIYYSMNVEVTDKGDVPEGYKVSRKEKRNFPLILESPSPNQTSLYFCASRTTGFNEKLFFGSGTQLSVL.

The V call is TRBV9, the J call TRBJ2-1; TRBD1 matches 9 bases. The CDR3 runs to 16 residues. The ends lost 0 bases at V and 6 bases at J; junction bases unmatched: 7. The germline gives CDR1 SGDLS, CDR2 YYNGEE. The DNA of the CDR3 is TGTGCCAGCAGCGTAGGTACGGGACAGGGCTTCAATGAGCAGTTCTTC. It is translated as CASSVGTGQGFNEQFF.

The rearrangement uses TRBV7-2 and TRBJ2-7; unclear D gene. This CDR3 comprises 14 residues. V lost 3 bases, J lost 1 base, and 10 bases lay in between. Germline V gene lookup returns CDR1 SGHTA and CDR2 FQGNSA. As DNA, the CDR3 is TGTGCCAGCAGCTTCCCCGGTTCGTCCTACGAGCAGTACTTC. Translation gives CASSFPGSSYEQYF.

This clone has just one count. This rearrangement joins TRBV6-5 to TRBJ1-1; D is ambiguous. The CDR3 runs to 14 residues. Between the trimmed V and J ends, which lost 0 bases and 0 bases, there was a span of 5 bases. CDR1 is MNHEY and CDR2 is SVGAGI in the germline V gene. CDR3: CASSYSKLNTEAFF. The CDR3 nucleotides read TGTGCCAGCAGTTACTCGAAGCTGAACACTGAAGCTTTCTTT.

The chain is built from TRBV6-5 and TRBJ1-2; no firm D call. This CDR3 is built from 15 residues. From germline, CDR1 is MNHEY and CDR2 SVGAGI. V was cut by 8 bases and J by 2 bases, with 18 bases left in between. In nucleotides, the CDR3 is TGTGCCAGCGCCTGGGGAGCGATGGGGAACTATGGCTACACCTTC. It yields the protein CASAWGAMGNYGYTF.

The chain combines TRBV4-1 with TRBJ2-2, with 7 bases identical to TRBD1. The CDR3 loop spans 16 amino acids. CDR1 is MGHRA, CDR2 YSYEKL, per germline. Germline trimming cut 0 bases from V and 4 bases from J; bases unmatched to any gene: 5. DNA for the CDR3: TGCGCCAGCAGCCAAGACCTGGGACAGACCACCGGGGAGCTGTTTTTT. It encodes CASSQDLGQTTGELFF.

This clone has a handful of counts. The CDR3 here is CASSADGVSTDTQYF. The CDR3 coding sequence is TGTGCCAGCAGCGCCGACGGTGTCAGCACAGATACGCAGTATTTT. The V and J genes are TRBV2 and TRBJ2-3; D uncertain. V was cut by 6 bases and J by 0 bases, with 13 bases left in between. Germline V gene data show CDR1 as SNHLY and CDR2 as FYNNEI. This CDR3 is 15 amino acids long.

The chain carries TRBV19 and TRBJ1-1, with TRBD1 matching over 10 bases. V trimming: 1 base; J trimming: 0 bases; junction bases outside the gene matches: 8. Germline CDR1 reads LNHDA; CDR2 reads SQIVND (reference sequence). CDR3 length: 18 residues. CDR3: CASSIAPWTGGVNTEAFF. CDR3 coding DNA: TGTGCCAGTAGTATAGCCCCATGGACAGGGGGAGTGAACACTGAAGCTTTCTTT.